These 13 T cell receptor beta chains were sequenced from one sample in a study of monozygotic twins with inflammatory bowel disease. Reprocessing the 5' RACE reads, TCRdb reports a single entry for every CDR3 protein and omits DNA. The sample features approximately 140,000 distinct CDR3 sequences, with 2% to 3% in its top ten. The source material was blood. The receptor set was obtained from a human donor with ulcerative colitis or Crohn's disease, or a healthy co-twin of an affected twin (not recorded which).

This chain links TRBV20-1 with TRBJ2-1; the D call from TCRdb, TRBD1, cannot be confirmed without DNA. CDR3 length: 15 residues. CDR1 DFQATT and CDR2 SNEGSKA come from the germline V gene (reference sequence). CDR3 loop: CSARPGRGSYNEQFF.

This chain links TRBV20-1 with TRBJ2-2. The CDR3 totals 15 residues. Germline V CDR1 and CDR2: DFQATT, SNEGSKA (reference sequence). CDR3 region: CSARSEPLNTGELFF.

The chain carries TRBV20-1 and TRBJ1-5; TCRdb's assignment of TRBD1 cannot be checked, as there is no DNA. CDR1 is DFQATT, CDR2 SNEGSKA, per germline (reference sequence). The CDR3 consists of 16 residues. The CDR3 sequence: CSARSTGALINQPQHF.

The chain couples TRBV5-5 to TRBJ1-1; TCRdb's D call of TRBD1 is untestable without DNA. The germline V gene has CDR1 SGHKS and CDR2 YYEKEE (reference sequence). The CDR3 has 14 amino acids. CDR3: CASSSLPGRGEAFF. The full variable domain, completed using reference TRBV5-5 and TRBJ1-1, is DAGVTQSPTHLIKTRGQQVTLRCSPISGHKSVSWYQQVLGQGPQFIFQYYEKEERGRGNFPDRFSARQFPNYSSELNVNALLLGDSALYLCASSSLPGRGEAFFGQGTRLTVV.

The chain's CDR3 is CASSAGQGDTQYF. The chain recombines TRBV5-1 with TRBJ2-3; the TCRdb D gene call, TRBD1, has no DNA to confirm it. This CDR3 comprises 13 residues. In germline, CDR1 is SGHRS, CDR2 YFSETQ.

CDR3 in amino acids: CASREEGNYGYTF. This chain links TRBV2 with TRBJ1-2. CDR1 SNHLY and CDR2 FYNNEI come from the germline V gene. CDR3 size: 13 residues.

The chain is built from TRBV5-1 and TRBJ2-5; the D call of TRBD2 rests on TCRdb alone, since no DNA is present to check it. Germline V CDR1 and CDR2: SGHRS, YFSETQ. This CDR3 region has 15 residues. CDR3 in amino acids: CASSLVGTRKETQYF.

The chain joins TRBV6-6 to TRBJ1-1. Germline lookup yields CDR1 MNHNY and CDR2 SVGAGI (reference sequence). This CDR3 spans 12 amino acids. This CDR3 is CASTKTYPEAFF.

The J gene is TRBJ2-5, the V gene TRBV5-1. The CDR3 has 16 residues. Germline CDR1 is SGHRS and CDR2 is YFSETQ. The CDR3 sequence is CASSLAPAGYQETQYF.

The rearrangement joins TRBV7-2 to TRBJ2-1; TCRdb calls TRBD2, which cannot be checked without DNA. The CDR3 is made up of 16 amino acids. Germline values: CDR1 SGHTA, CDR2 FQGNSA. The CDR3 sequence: CASSPRAGFAYNEQFF. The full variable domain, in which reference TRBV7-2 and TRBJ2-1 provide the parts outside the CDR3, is GAGVSQSPSNKVTEKGKDVELRCDPISGHTALYWYRQSLGQGLEFLIYFQGNSAPDKSGLPSDRFSAERTGGSVSTLTIQRTQQEDSAVYLCASSPRAGFAYNEQFFGPGTRLTVL.

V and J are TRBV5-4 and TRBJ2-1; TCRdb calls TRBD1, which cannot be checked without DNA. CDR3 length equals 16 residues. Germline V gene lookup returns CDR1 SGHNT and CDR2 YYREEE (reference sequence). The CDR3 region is CASSFRSGVVHNEQFF.

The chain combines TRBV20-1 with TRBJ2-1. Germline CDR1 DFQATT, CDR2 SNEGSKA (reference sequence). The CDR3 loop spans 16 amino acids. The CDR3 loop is CSVPNDGYSLYNEQFF.

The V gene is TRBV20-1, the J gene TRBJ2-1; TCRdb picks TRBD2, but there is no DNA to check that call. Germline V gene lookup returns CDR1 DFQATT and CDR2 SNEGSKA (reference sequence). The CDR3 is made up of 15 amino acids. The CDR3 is CSAREVSGGKNEQFF.